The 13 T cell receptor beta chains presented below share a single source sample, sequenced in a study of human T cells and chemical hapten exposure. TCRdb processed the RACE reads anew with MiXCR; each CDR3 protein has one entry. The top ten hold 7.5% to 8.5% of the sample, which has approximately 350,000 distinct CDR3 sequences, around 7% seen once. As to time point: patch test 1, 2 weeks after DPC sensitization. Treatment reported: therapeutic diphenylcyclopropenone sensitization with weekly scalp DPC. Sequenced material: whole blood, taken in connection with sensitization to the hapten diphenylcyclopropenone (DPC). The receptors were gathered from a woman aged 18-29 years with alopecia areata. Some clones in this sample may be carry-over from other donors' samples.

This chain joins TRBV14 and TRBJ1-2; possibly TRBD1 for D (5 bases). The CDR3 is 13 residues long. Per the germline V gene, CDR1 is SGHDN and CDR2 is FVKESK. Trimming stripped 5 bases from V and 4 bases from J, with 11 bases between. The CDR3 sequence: CASSKTDTYGYTF. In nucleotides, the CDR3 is TGTGCCAGCAGCAAGACAGACACCTATGGCTACACCTTC.

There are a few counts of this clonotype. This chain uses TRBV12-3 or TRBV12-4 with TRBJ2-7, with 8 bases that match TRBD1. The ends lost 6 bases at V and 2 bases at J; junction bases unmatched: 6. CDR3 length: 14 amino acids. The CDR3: CASSWGQAAYEQYF. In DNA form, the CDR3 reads TGTGCCAGCAGCTGGGGACAGGCGGCCTACGAGCAGTACTTC.

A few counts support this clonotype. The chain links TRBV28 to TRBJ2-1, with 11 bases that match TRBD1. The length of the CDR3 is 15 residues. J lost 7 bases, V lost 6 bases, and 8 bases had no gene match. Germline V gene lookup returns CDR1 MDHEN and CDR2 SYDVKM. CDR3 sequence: CASRARDRGTNEQFF. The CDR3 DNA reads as TGTGCCAGCAGGGCGAGGGACAGGGGGACTAATGAGCAGTTCTTC. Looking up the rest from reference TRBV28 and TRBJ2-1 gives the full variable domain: DVKVTQSSRYLVKRTGEKVFLECVQDMDHENMFWYRQDPGLGLRLIYFSYDVKMKEKGDIPEGYSVSREKKERFSLILESASTNQTSMYLCASRARDRGTNEQFFGPGTRLTVL.

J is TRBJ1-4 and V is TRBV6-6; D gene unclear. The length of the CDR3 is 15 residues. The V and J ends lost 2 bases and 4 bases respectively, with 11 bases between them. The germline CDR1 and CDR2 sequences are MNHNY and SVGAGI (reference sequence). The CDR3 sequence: CASSYAGEINEKLFF. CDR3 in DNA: TGTGCCAGCAGTTACGCGGGAGAGATTAATGAAAAACTGTTTTTT.

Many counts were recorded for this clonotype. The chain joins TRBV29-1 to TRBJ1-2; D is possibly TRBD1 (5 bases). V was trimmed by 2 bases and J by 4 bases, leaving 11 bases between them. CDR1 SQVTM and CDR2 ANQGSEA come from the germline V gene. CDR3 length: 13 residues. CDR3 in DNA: TGCAGCGTTGAACGGGGGGTCCTCTATGGCTACACCTTC. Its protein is CSVERGVLYGYTF.

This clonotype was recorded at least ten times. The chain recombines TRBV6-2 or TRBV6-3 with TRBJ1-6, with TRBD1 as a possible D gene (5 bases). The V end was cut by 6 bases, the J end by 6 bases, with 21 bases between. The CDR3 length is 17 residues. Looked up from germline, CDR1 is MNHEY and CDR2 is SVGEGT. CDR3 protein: CASRPNFAGEFNSPLHF. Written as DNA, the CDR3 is TGTGCCAGCAGACCGAATTTTGCGGGGGAATTTAATTCACCCCTCCACTTT.

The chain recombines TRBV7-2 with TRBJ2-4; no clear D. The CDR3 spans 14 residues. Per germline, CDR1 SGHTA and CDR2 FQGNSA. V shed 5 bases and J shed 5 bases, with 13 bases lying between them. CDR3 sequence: CASSPRSGQNIQYF. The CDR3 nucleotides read TGTGCCAGCAGCCCCCGTTCTGGGCAAAACATTCAGTACTTC.

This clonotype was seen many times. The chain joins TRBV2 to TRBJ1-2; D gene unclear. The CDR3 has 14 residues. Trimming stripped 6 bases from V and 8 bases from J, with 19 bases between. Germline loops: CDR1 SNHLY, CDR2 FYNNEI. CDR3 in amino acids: CASRPALVGGGYTF. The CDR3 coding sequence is TGTGCCAGCAGACCAGCTCTAGTAGGAGGGGGCTACACCTTC.

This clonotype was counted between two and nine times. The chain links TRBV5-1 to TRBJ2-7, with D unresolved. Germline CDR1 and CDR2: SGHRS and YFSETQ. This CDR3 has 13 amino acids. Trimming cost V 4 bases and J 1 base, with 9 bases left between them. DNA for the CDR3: TGCGCCAGCAGCGCGATAGGTTCCTACGAGCAGTACTTC. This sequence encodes CASSAIGSYEQYF.

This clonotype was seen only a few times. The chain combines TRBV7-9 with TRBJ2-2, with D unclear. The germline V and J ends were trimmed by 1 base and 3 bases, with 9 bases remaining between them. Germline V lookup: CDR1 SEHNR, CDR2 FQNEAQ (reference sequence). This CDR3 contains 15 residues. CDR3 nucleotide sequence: TGTGCCAGCAGCTTAGTAGGTCAGCACACCGGGGAGCTGTTTTTT. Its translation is CASSLVGQHTGELFF.

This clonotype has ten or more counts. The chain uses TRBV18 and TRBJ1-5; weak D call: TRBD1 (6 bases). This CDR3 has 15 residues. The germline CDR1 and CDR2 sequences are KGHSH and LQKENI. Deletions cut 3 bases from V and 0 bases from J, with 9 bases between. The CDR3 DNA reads TGTGCCAGCTCACCGAAGGGGGATAGCAATCAGCCCCAGCATTTT. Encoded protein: CASSPKGDSNQPQHF.

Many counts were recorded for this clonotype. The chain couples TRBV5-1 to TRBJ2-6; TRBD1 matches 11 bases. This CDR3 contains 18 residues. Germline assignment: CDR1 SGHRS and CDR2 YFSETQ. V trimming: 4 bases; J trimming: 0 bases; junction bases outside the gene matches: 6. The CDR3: CASSPAGTGGSGANVLTF. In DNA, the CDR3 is TGCGCCAGCAGCCCGGCCGGGACAGGGGGCTCTGGGGCCAACGTCCTGACTTTC.

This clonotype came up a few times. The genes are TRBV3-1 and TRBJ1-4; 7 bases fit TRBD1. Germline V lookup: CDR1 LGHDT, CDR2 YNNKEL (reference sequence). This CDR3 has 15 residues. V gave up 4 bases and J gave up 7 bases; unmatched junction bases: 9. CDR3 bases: TGTGCCAGCAGCCGTACAGGGGCCGTGGGTGAAAAACTGTTTTTT. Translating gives CASSRTGAVGEKLFF. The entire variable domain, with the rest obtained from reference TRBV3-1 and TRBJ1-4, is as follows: DTAVSQTPKYLVTQMGNDKSIKCEQNLGHDTMYWYKQDSKKFLKIMFSYNNKELIINETVPNRFSPKSPDKAHLNLHINSLELGDSAVYFCASSRTGAVGEKLFFGSGTQLSVL.